The 31 T cell receptor beta chains in this list originate from one sample, sequenced in a study of cytotoxic CD8 clonotypes in ibrutinib-treated CLL. Some clones are missing from TCRdb's copy, which holds only in-frame ones; the method was immunoSEQ multiplex PCR. Of 4,500 to 7,000 clones in the sample, approximately 71% were seen once. The sequencing used PBMCs, collected before ibrutinib treatment. The receptors were sampled from a human donor with chronic lymphocytic leukemia.

V is TRBV6-5 and J is TRBJ1-1; D is unclear. Germline-derived CDR1 and CDR2 are MNHEY and SVGAGI. Trimming shortened V by 10 bases and J by 7 bases, and 13 bases separated the two germline ends. The CDR3 loop spans 11 amino acids. The CDR3 sequence: CATLLRGEAFF. In DNA form, the CDR3 reads TGTGCCACCCTATTGCGGGGTGAAGCTTTCTTT.

The rearrangement uses TRBV5-1 and TRBJ1-1; a weak D match, TRBD1 (5 bases). The CDR3 length is 13 residues. Germline V lookup: CDR1 SGHRS, CDR2 YFSETQ. The V end was cut by 4 bases, the J end by 4 bases, with 11 bases between. The CDR3 here is CASSEQDGTEAFF. In DNA, the CDR3 is TGCGCCAGCAGCGAACAGGACGGCACTGAAGCTTTCTTT.

The V and J genes are TRBV19 and TRBJ1-2, with 12 nucleotides matching TRBD1. The trim removed 6 bases at V and 2 bases at J, leaving 13 bases unmatched. The V gene's germline CDR1 is LNHDA and CDR2 SQIVND (reference sequence). There are 18 residues in the CDR3. CDR3 protein: CASSPNPGQGAPNYGYTF. The CDR3 DNA is TGTGCCAGTAGCCCTAACCCGGGACAGGGGGCGCCCAACTATGGCTACACCTTC.

There are a few counts of this clone. This chain links TRBV27 with TRBJ1-2; no definite D call. Germline CDR1 is MNHEY and CDR2 is SMNVEV (reference sequence). Trimming took off 1 base at V and 8 bases at J, with 11 bases between the two ends. The CDR3 has 13 amino acids. CDR3 protein: CASSLLSGEGYTF. The CDR3 DNA reads as TGTGCCAGCAGTTTATTAAGCGGCGAAGGCTACACCTTC.

The chain couples TRBV11-2 to TRBJ2-4, with 10 bases matching TRBD2. There are 18 residues in the CDR3. The V and J ends lost 0 bases and 0 bases, in that order; junction bases with no gene match: 5. Germline assignment: CDR1 SGHAT and CDR2 FQNNGV. CDR3 DNA sequence: TGTGCCAGCAGCTTAGAAGCGGGGGGGCCTCTAGCCAAAAACATTCAGTACTTC. It is translated as CASSLEAGGPLAKNIQYF.

This chain uses TRBV5-6 with TRBJ1-1, with D maybe TRBD1 (5 bases). The V end was cut by 2 bases, the J end by 4 bases, with 12 bases between. The germline gives CDR1 SGHDT, CDR2 YYEEEE. The CDR3 extends over 14 amino acids. The CDR3 region is CASSFKGLSTEAFF. The CDR3 DNA sequence: TGTGCCAGCAGCTTTAAGGGGCTCAGCACTGAAGCTTTCTTT. The entire variable domain, with the rest obtained from reference TRBV5-6 and TRBJ1-1, is as follows: DAGVTQSPTHLIKTRGQQVTLRCSPKSGHDTVSWYQQALGQGPQFIFQYYEEEERQRGNFPDRFSGHQFPNYSSELNVNALLLGDSALYLCASSFKGLSTEAFFGQGTRLTVV.

V is TRBV5-5 and J is TRBJ2-2, with a tentative D call TRBD2 (5 bases). V lost 0 bases and J lost 6, with 18 bases in between. CDR1 is SGHKS and CDR2 is YYEKEE in the germline V gene (reference sequence). The CDR3 is 17 residues long. The CDR3 region is CASSLEKVAGTAGELFF. The CDR3 region has the DNA TGTGCCAGCAGCTTGGAAAAGGTCGCGGGTACGGCCGGGGAGCTGTTTTTT.

The chain uses TRBV10-3 and TRBJ2-7; 9 bases are a match to TRBD1. The CDR3 extends over 15 amino acids. Germline CDR1 reads ENHRY; CDR2 reads SYGVKD. Trimming at V came to 8 bases and at J to 2 bases, leaving 10 bases not matched to a gene. CDR3 residues: CAIRTGGGFPYEQYF. DNA for the CDR3: TGTGCCATCCGAACAGGGGGCGGCTTCCCCTACGAGCAGTACTTC.

The rearrangement uses TRBV13 and TRBJ1-1; 9 nucleotides align to TRBD1. Germline V lookup: CDR1 PRHDT, CDR2 FYEKMQ (reference sequence). The CDR3 totals 15 residues. The V gene end was trimmed by 4 bases and the J gene end by 6 bases; junction bases not matched to a gene: 9. The CDR3, as DNA: TGTGCCAGCAGCTGGGGGGACAGGGAGGTCTCTGAAGCTTTCTTT. Protein: CASSWGDREVSEAFF. The variable domain in full, completed from reference TRBV13 and TRBJ1-1, reads AAGVIQSPRHLIKEKRETATLKCYPIPRHDTVYWYQQGPGQDPQFLISFYEKMQSDKGSIPDRFSAQQFSDYHSELNMSSLELGDSALYFCASSWGDREVSEAFFGQGTRLTVV.

In its sample, this clone was seen a few times. The chain employs TRBV5-1 and TRBJ1-1; possibly TRBD1 for D (5 bases). CDR1 is SGHRS and CDR2 is YFSETQ in the germline V gene. V was trimmed by 4 bases and J by 4 bases, leaving 14 bases between them. CDR3 length: 14 amino acids. The CDR3 DNA reads TGCGCCAGCAGCACGGGACCCCTGGCCACTGAAGCTTTCTTT. Its protein product is CASSTGPLATEAFF. The variable domain in full, with the rest retrieved from reference TRBV5-1 and TRBJ1-1, is KAGVTQTPRYLIKTRGQQVTLSCSPISGHRSVSWYQQTPGQGLQFLFEYFSETQRNKGNFPGRFSGRQFSNSRSEMNVSTLELGDSALYLCASSTGPLATEAFFGQGTRLTVV.

This sequence joins TRBV5-1 and TRBJ1-4; 8 bases align to TRBD1. The CDR3 totals 14 residues. The V gene's germline CDR1 is SGHRS and CDR2 YFSETQ. V gave up 2 bases and J gave up 5 bases; unmatched junction bases: 2. CDR3 nucleotide sequence: TGCGCCAGCAGCTTCAGGGGGCTAAATGAAAAACTGTTTTTT. Its translation is CASSFRGLNEKLFF.

The chain employs TRBV7-9 and TRBJ1-5, with D maybe TRBD1 (6 bases). Germline V lookup: CDR1 SEHNR, CDR2 FQNEAQ (reference sequence). The CDR3 runs 12 residues. Trimming pared 6 bases from V and 5 bases from J, leaving 8 bases between. The DNA for the CDR3 is TGTGCCAGCAGTACAGGGTATCAGCCCCAGCATTTT. Its protein product is CASSTGYQPQHF.

This clone appeared a few times. The V call is TRBV9, the J call TRBJ1-1; D is uncertain. Germline V gives CDR1 SGDLS, CDR2 YYNGEE. The CDR3 is made up of 15 amino acids. V gave up 0 bases and J gave up 8 bases, with 17 bases separating them. CDR3 sequence reads: CASSVGEGLGGEAFF. The CDR3 DNA reads as TGTGCCAGCAGCGTAGGCGAAGGCTTAGGTGGCGAAGCTTTCTTT.

Concerning this clone: This could be a read error, since a much larger clone is one nucleotide away. The genes are TRBV7-9 and TRBJ2-6, with 9 bases identical to TRBD1. Germline V CDR1 and CDR2: SEHNR, FQNEAQ (reference sequence). V was clipped by 5 bases and J by 4 bases; unmatched bases: 9. The CDR3 totals 17 residues. The CDR3 region has the DNA TGTGCCAGCAGCCTCGACAGGGGGGGGTCCGGGGCCAACGTCCTGACTTTC. This encodes CASSLDRGGSGANVLTF.

The chain recombines TRBV6-5 with TRBJ1-1; D gene uncertain. The CDR3 runs 13 residues. Between the trimmed V and J ends, which lost 6 bases and 7 bases, there was a span of 15 bases. CDR1 is MNHEY and CDR2 is SVGAGI in the germline V gene. DNA for the CDR3: TGTGCCAGCAGCACCGTACTCCCAGGTGAAGCTTTCTTT. Translated: CASSTVLPGEAFF.

The gene calls are TRBV6-5 and TRBJ1-2; 7 bases align to TRBD1. Unmatched junction bases numbered 7, after V lost 2 bases and J lost 7 bases. CDR3 length equals 14 residues. Germline CDR1 and CDR2: MNHEY and SVGAGI. The CDR3 protein is CASSYERGRVGYTF. In nucleotides, the CDR3 is TGTGCCAGCAGTTACGAGAGGGGGCGGGTTGGCTACACCTTC.

This clone was counted between two and nine times. The chain combines TRBV19 with TRBJ1-1, with TRBD1 as a possible D gene (5 bases). Germline lookup yields CDR1 LNHDA and CDR2 SQIVND (reference sequence). Trimming left V 2 bases short and J 3 bases short, with 10 bases between. This CDR3 comprises 14 residues. The CDR3 loop reads CASSILGGDTEAFF. For the CDR3, the DNA is TGTGCCAGTAGTATATTGGGGGGAGACACTGAAGCTTTCTTT.

The chain combines TRBV7-8 with TRBJ2-7; perhaps TRBD1 as D (6 bases). V was cut by 4 bases and J by 0 bases, with 10 bases left in between. The CDR3 runs 14 residues. Germline CDR1 and CDR2: SGHVS and FQNEAQ. CDR3 region: CASSWDTSSYEQYF. As DNA, the CDR3 is TGTGCCAGCAGCTGGGACACGAGCTCCTACGAGCAGTACTTC.

To note about this clone: Distinct nucleotide sequences in the sample also encode this CDR3. CDR3 protein: CASSPGGNQPQHF. DNA for the CDR3: TGTGCCAGCTCACCTGGTGGCAATCAGCCCCAGCATTTT. The rearrangement uses TRBV18 and TRBJ1-5; D ambiguous. V lost 3 bases and J lost 2, with 5 bases in between. Per the germline V gene, CDR1 is KGHSH and CDR2 is LQKENI. This CDR3 is built from 13 residues.

The V gene is TRBV5-5, the J gene TRBJ1-1; D not resolved. CDR3 length: 13 amino acids. Trimming left V 2 bases short and J 0 bases short, with 5 bases between. The germline CDR1 and CDR2 sequences are SGHKS and YYEKEE (reference sequence). The CDR3 spells CASSFWMNTEAFF. CDR3 DNA: TGTGCCAGCAGCTTCTGGATGAACACTGAAGCTTTCTTT.

This clone was detected a few times. The chain employs TRBV5-4 and TRBJ2-2; 11 bases map to TRBD1. Germline lookup yields CDR1 SGHNT and CDR2 YYREEE (reference sequence). The CDR3 loop spans 15 amino acids. J lost 5 bases, V lost 1 base, and 1 base had no gene match. CDR3 coding DNA: TGTGCCAGCAGCTTGAGGGACAGGGGGACCGGGGAGCTGTTTTTT. It encodes CASSLRDRGTGELFF. The whole variable domain, filled in from reference TRBV5-4 and TRBJ2-2, reads ETGVTQSPTHLIKTRGQQVTLRCSSQSGHNTVSWYQQALGQGPQFIFQYYREEENGRGNFPPRFSGLQFPNYSSELNVNALELDDSALYLCASSLRDRGTGELFFGEGSRLTVL.

The J gene is TRBJ2-7, the V gene TRBV4-2; D unresolved. Germline values: CDR1 LGHNA, CDR2 YNFKEQ. The length of the CDR3 is 13 residues. V dropped 0 bases and J dropped 6 bases, with 9 bases sitting between them. The CDR3 region is CASSQDTSREQYF. The CDR3 DNA reads TGTGCCAGCAGCCAAGATACCAGCCGCGAGCAGTACTTC.

The chain employs TRBV7-8 and TRBJ2-7; D ambiguous. Trimming pared 4 bases from V and 1 base from J, leaving 17 bases between. Germline CDR1 is SGHVS and CDR2 is FQNEAQ. The CDR3 extends over 16 amino acids. The CDR3 loop is CASSSRDGRDSYEQYF. The CDR3 coding sequence is TGTGCCAGCAGCTCCAGAGACGGTCGAGATTCCTACGAGCAGTACTTC. The variable domain in full, with the rest retrieved from reference TRBV7-8 and TRBJ2-7, is GAGVSQSPRYKVAKRGQDVALRCDPISGHVSLFWYQQALGQGPEFLTYFQNEAQLDKSGLPSDRFFAERPEGSVSTLKIQRTQQEDSAVYLCASSSRDGRDSYEQYFGPGTRLTVT.

The chain combines TRBV7-6 with TRBJ1-2; 7 nucleotides align to TRBD1. Per the germline V gene, CDR1 is SGHVS and CDR2 is FNYEAQ. V lost 4 bases, J lost 2 bases, and 7 bases stayed unmatched. This CDR3 has 15 residues. The CDR3 region has the DNA TGTGCCAGCAGCTCCGGGACAGTATTCAACTATGGCTACACCTTC. Its translation is CASSSGTVFNYGYTF.

The V call is TRBV27, the J call TRBJ2-7, with D possibly being TRBD1 or TRBD2 (5 bases each). The CDR3 runs 14 residues. The V end lost 5 bases, the J end lost 3 bases, and 14 bases lay between the germline ends. CDR1 is MNHEY, CDR2 SMNVEV, per germline (reference sequence). DNA for the CDR3: TGTGCCAGCAGTAGCCGGGACGGTGTCTACGAGCAGTACTTC. Translated, it gives CASSSRDGVYEQYF.

This CDR3 is CASSPGGGTDTQYF. CDR3 DNA sequence: TGTGCCAGCTCACCGGGGGGCGGAACAGATACGCAGTATTTT. The chain carries TRBV18 and TRBJ2-3, with D perhaps given as TRBD1 or TRBD2 (6 bases each). The CDR3 totals 14 residues. V was cut by 3 bases and J by 3 bases, with 10 bases left in between. Germline CDR1 and CDR2: KGHSH and LQKENI.

This clone was counted between two and nine times. The gene calls are TRBV11-2 and TRBJ1-4; perhaps TRBD1 as D (5 bases). Looked up from germline, CDR1 is SGHAT and CDR2 is FQNNGV. The CDR3 has 15 amino acids. The V end lost 5 bases, the J end lost 0 bases, and 10 bases lay between the germline ends. CDR3: CASSTGDATNEKLFF. CDR3 nucleotide sequence: TGTGCCAGCAGCACGGGGGATGCAACTAATGAAAAACTGTTTTTT.

The chain joins TRBV7-9 to TRBJ2-5; no clear D gene. Trimming took off 1 base at V and 5 bases at J, with 5 bases between the two ends. Germline CDR1 and CDR2: SEHNR and FQNEAQ (reference sequence). CDR3 size: 12 residues. In nucleotides, the CDR3 is TGTGCCAGCAGCTTAGGGAAGGAGACCCAGTACTTC. Translating it yields CASSLGKETQYF.

The V and J genes are TRBV4-3 and TRBJ2-5; no clear D gene. Per germline, CDR1 LGHNA and CDR2 YSLEER. V shed 0 bases and J shed 4 bases, with 9 bases lying between them. This CDR3 spans 14 amino acids. CDR3 coding DNA: TGCGCCAGCAGCCAAGATTCCTTCTTAGAGACCCAGTACTTC. This codes for CASSQDSFLETQYF.

This clone was seen more than once but under ten times. This CDR3 is CASSLEGGDSYEQYF. CDR3 bases: TGTGCCAGCAGCTTAGAGGGGGGGGACTCCTACGAGCAGTACTTC. The chain combines TRBV13 with TRBJ2-7; perhaps TRBD2 as D (7 bases). The CDR3 totals 15 residues. The germline gives CDR1 PRHDT, CDR2 FYEKMQ (reference sequence). Between the trimmed V and J ends, which lost 1 base and 0 bases, there was a span of 10 bases.

V and J are TRBV6-5 and TRBJ1-2; D might be TRBD1 (6 bases). Deletions cut 6 bases from V and 7 bases from J, with 18 bases between. Germline loops: CDR1 MNHEY, CDR2 SVGAGI. The CDR3 totals 14 residues. The CDR3 sequence: CASRDSGAQAGYTF. CDR3 coding DNA: TGTGCCAGCAGGGATTCGGGGGCGCAGGCTGGCTACACCTTC.